This TCR beta chain comes out of a study of cytomegalovirus exposure and HLA in healthy donors. Study-wide points: The study listed roughly 160 cytomegalovirus-associated TCR beta chains. Published work reported that the classifier diagnosed cytomegalovirus status with high specificity and sensitivity.

The CDR3 runs 14 residues. V lost 2 bases, J lost 6 bases, and 8 bases lay in between. Germline assignment: CDR1 LNHDA and CDR2 SQIVND (reference sequence). This clone was counted a single time. Its specificity is not known. The repertoire was sequenced with immunoSEQ multiplex PCR; TCRdb's copy has only in-frame clones and lacks some. Of 100,000 to 120,000 clones in the sample, roughly 90% were seen once. The receptor comes from a woman between 25 and 40 years old in good health and CMV-seropositive. Material: PBMCs. V is TRBV19 and J is TRBJ1-6; D ambiguous. Here the CDR3 reads CASSIRGINSPLHF. For the CDR3, the DNA is TGTGCCAGTAGTATACGGGGTATTAATTCACCCCTCCACTTT. Combining the CDR3 with reference TRBV19 and TRBJ1-6 gives the whole variable domain DGGITQSPKYLFRKEGQNVTLSCEQNLNHDAMYWYRQDPGQGLRLIYYSQIVNDFQKGDIAEGYSVSREKKESFPLTVTSAQKNPTAFYLCASSIRGINSPLHFGNGTRLTVT.